The rows below give T cell receptor beta chains drawn from one sample of a study of blood T cell repertoires in COVID-19. The repertoire was sequenced with immunoSEQ multiplex PCR; TCRdb's copy has only in-frame clones and lacks some. The profile covers 180,000 or so clones, with around 79% appearing a single time and 8% to 13% taken by the ten largest. Input material: PBMCs or T cells enriched from blood (not recorded which). The receptors derive from a man between 45 and 60 years old who had recovered from COVID-19. CDR3s include the opening cysteine and the closing phenylalanine or tryptophan. A D gene is named only where the DNA matches it firmly.

v_gene,j_gene,d_gene,CDR3aa
TRBV20-1,TRBJ1-5,NA,CSARAVPQHF
TRBV19,TRBJ1-2,TRBD1,CASSRGQDYGYTF
TRBV6-1,TRBJ1-4,NA,CASSESGRQELFF
TRBV6-4,TRBJ2-3,TRBD2,CASSDSAGGSTDTQYF
TRBV28,TRBJ2-7,NA,CASSSQTGPLVDEQYF
TRBV3-1/TRBV3-2,TRBJ2-2,TRBD1,CASSAWDRGSTGELFF
TRBV6-6,TRBJ2-3,NA,CASSVVSFTDTQYF
TRBV7-9,TRBJ1-6,TRBD1,CASSLGTVASTSPLHF
TRBV5-6,TRBJ1-2,TRBD1,CASSVGRGLDGYTF
TRBV27,TRBJ2-1,TRBD2,CASSLLREFHEQFF
TRBV5-5,TRBJ2-3,NA,CASSHTAGPVTDTQYF
TRBV6-5,TRBJ2-7,NA,CASSYSISERYEQYF
TRBV2,TRBJ2-5,TRBD1,CASRGTGGRQETQYF
TRBV19,TRBJ1-5,NA,CASSIRQGRGYSNQPQHF
TRBV27,TRBJ2-5,NA,CASSLAVSVQETQYF
TRBV28,TRBJ2-7,TRBD1,CASSQQVTGGYEQYF
TRBV7-2,TRBJ2-3,NA,CASSLMERITDTQYF
TRBV7-3,TRBJ2-3,NA,CASSLTVVGTDTQYF
TRBV6-4,TRBJ1-5,TRBD1,CASRLNGRDRIGQPQHF
TRBV6-5,TRBJ2-7,NA,CASSRQGGAYEQYF
TRBV6-1,TRBJ1-5,NA,CASSEYGASGNQPQHF
TRBV24-1,TRBJ2-3,NA,CATSDLSVLFTDTQYF
TRBV14,TRBJ2-7,TRBD1,CASSPPGTGSYEQYF
TRBV6-5,TRBJ2-7,TRBD1,CASRGTGGVYEQYF
TRBV7-2,TRBJ2-7,TRBD2,CASTGGSGGSAYEQYF
TRBV5-4,TRBJ1-3,NA,CASSVEPYSGNTIYF
TRBV30,TRBJ2-5,TRBD2,CAWSKRGRAGGTQYF
TRBV19,TRBJ1-3,NA,CASSSHSGNTIYF
TRBV6-5,TRBJ1-2,NA,CATLPGWSYGYTF
TRBV19,TRBJ1-1,TRBD1,CADGQGWGTEAFF
TRBV5-8,TRBJ1-3,NA,CASSRPGGPSGNTIYF
TRBV28,TRBJ1-5,NA,CASCGGNQPQHF
TRBV20-1,TRBJ1-1,NA,CSASLTDRVLPEAFF
TRBV7-2,TRBJ1-5,NA,CASSLGQGSFGSQHF
TRBV28,TRBJ2-2,NA,CASRSRGPGAHTGELFF
TRBV6-6,TRBJ2-1,TRBD2,CASSPPPGLAGGTVSYNEQFF
TRBV11-2,TRBJ2-5,NA,CASSLRRGQETQYF
TRBV19,TRBJ2-5,TRBD1,CASSEDRGPYQETQYF
TRBV29-1,TRBJ2-1,TRBD2,CSVSTSGGYNEQFF
TRBV7-9,TRBJ1-6,TRBD1,CASSSIDRGYSPLHF
TRBV5-1,TRBJ1-2,NA,CASSLGWVLEGDYGYTF
TRBV9,TRBJ2-7,NA,CASSLPYGEQYF
TRBV29-1,TRBJ2-7,NA,CSAGGHAGEQYF
TRBV5-1,TRBJ2-5,NA,CASSLAGAPQETQYF
TRBV2,TRBJ1-4,NA,CASSDVSGAKDEKLFF
TRBV19,TRBJ2-1,TRBD1,CASSRTGDRGLDEQFF
TRBV19,TRBJ1-5,NA,CASSSRQAHSNQPQHF
TRBV15,TRBJ1-2,TRBD1,CATSRAGTEYGYTF
TRBV5-4,TRBJ2-5,NA,CASSDQGIETQYF
TRBV24-1,TRBJ1-5,NA,CATSSSYGGQSNQPQHF
TRBV5-1,TRBJ1-1,TRBD1,CASSLKRTGAEAFF
TRBV3-1/TRBV3-2,TRBJ1-6,NA,CASSPQRQGLANSPLHF
TRBV6-5,TRBJ2-1,TRBD2,CASGRLAGLDEQFF
TRBV7-8,TRBJ1-6,NA,CASSLVNSPLHF
TRBV27,TRBJ1-2,NA,CASSLFTGKNYGYTF
TRBV27,TRBJ1-6,TRBD1,CASSSHRGFGSPLHF
TRBV3-1/TRBV3-2,TRBJ1-4,TRBD1,CASSGGQALSNEKLFF
TRBV11-3,TRBJ2-2,NA,CASSLGAVENTGELFF
TRBV7-3,TRBJ1-4,NA,CASSPAQVRNTNEKLFF
TRBV19,TRBJ1-5,TRBD1,CASSPPGTGVDQPQHF